This T cell receptor beta chain was retrieved from a study of cytomegalovirus exposure and HLA in healthy donors. Study-wide results and limits: Most TCR beta V segments were productive about 87% or about 30% of the time in an earlier analysis. By HLA locus, TCR association rates varied in a later analysis, with DRB1 showing the most and HLA-C the fewest. Accurate prediction of HLA-A and HLA-B alleles (for most subjects) was reportedly achieved from TCR beta sequences. It emerged from a later analysis that several of the most significant clusters appeared to be linked to common viral pathogens.

The table lists this clone with a few counts. Its antigen is undetermined. V lost 3 bases and J lost 4, with 13 bases in between. The V gene's germline CDR1 is MDHEN and CDR2 SYDVKM. The CDR3 runs 14 residues. The PCR was carried out with 60 Vbeta primers and 13 Jbeta primers. Measured with immunoSEQ multiplex PCR; TCRdb has only the in-frame clones, and not every one. The sample yields 100,000 to 150,000 clones, about 10% seen once. Sequencing was done on a sample of PBMCs. The genes are TRBV28 and TRBJ2-7; D perhaps matches TRBD2 (6 bases). This sequence was found in a young woman in good health and CMV-seropositive. CDR3 amino acids: CASSLSSSAYEQYF. In DNA form, the CDR3 reads TGTGCCAGCAGTTTGAGCTCTAGCGCGTACGAGCAGTACTTC.